A single sample is the source of the 6 T cell receptor beta chains below, sequenced in a study of OX40 agonist ivuxolimab in advanced cancers. Sequencing used immunoSEQ multiplex PCR; TCRdb keeps in-frame clones, though not all of them. The table has about 41,000 clones, 75% to 85% seen once. Sequenced here: CD4+ or CD8+ T cells sorted from blood, sampled in a trial of the OX40 agonist ivuxolimab. The receptors were sampled from an adult with an advanced solid tumor such as melanoma, head and neck, liver or kidney cancer.

For the CDR3, the DNA is TGCGCCAGCAGCCAAGATCGGCGTCAGCCCCAGCATTTT. Amino acids: CASSQDRRQPQHF. The rearrangement joins TRBV4-3 to TRBJ1-5; D is undetermined. The CDR3 has 13 amino acids. V lost 0 bases, J lost 6 bases, and 6 bases lay in between. CDR1 and CDR2 (germline): LGHNA, YSLEER.

V gene TRBV7-3 combines with J gene TRBJ2-7; D gene uncertain. Between the trimmed V and J ends, which lost 4 bases and 1 base, there was a span of 11 bases. This CDR3 has 14 amino acids. CDR1 and CDR2 (germline): SGHTA, FQGTGA. CDR3 region: CASSSMGTSYEQYF. For the CDR3, the DNA is TGTGCCAGCAGCTCTATGGGTACATCCTACGAGCAGTACTTC.

The gene calls are TRBV7-8 and TRBJ2-7; 7 bases fit TRBD2. With 6 bases clipped from V and 0 bases from J, the junction kept 8 bases outside the gene matches. Germline V gene sequence: CDR1 SGHVS, CDR2 FQNEAQ. The CDR3 has 15 residues. The CDR3 DNA sequence: TGTGCCAGCAGTCAGCCTAGCGGAGGCTCCTACGAGCAGTACTTC. This sequence encodes CASSQPSGGSYEQYF.

V gene TRBV4-3 combines with J gene TRBJ1-1; D is uncertain. V shed 0 bases and J shed 0 bases, with 5 bases lying between them. CDR1 and CDR2 (germline): LGHNA, YSLEER. This CDR3 has 14 amino acids. The CDR3 coding sequence is TGCGCCAGCAGCCAAGATGGCCTGAACACTGAAGCTTTCTTT. Amino acid sequence: CASSQDGLNTEAFF.

In the case of this clone: The junction shows a germline mismatch at one end, possibly a read error. The V and J genes are TRBV20-1 and TRBJ2-1; D unclear. CDR3 size: 11 residues. Germline V gene lookup returns CDR1 DFQATT and CDR2 SNEGSKA (reference sequence). CDR3 DNA sequence: TGCAGTGCTGGAGAAGAGTATGAGCAGTTCTTC. Residues: CSAGEEYEQFF.

The CDR3 loop reads CASSLPGGTEAFF. CDR3 nucleotides: TGTGCCAGCAGCTTACCAGGGGGCACTGAAGCTTTCTTT. This chain links TRBV7-3 with TRBJ1-1, with 7 nucleotides matching TRBD1. From germline, CDR1 is SGHTA and CDR2 FQGTGA. V lost 2 bases and J lost 4; bases outside the gene matches: 1. The CDR3 covers 13 residues.